Below, 9 T cell receptor beta chains from the same sample are listed, as sequenced in a study of blood T cell repertoires in COVID-19 (dated by TCRdb to 2020 to 2022). Libraries were made using the immunoSEQ multiplex PCR assay. Imported from immuneACCESS, the table was reduced by TCRdb to in-frame sequences with V and J called. These copies leave out some clones; in studies compared against another copy, an unresolved V gene accounts for under half, and the cause of the remainder is not known. Here the sample has 110,000 to 150,000 clones; around four fifths occur a single time. In total, the top ten clones hold less than 5% of the sample. Sequenced input: peripheral blood. These receptors all come from a woman aged 80 or over with acute or convalescent COVID-19.

J is TRBJ2-3 and V is TRBV3-1 (or the pseudogene TRBV3-2); 9 nucleotides align to TRBD2. The germline V gene has CDR1 LGHDT and CDR2 YNNKEL (reference sequence). V trimming: 4 bases; J trimming: 5 bases; junction bases outside the gene matches: 1. The CDR3 totals 13 residues. CDR3: CASSLAGEDTQYF. CDR3 bases: TGTGCCAGCAGCCTAGCGGGAGAAGATACGCAGTATTTT.

The table lists this clone with a count of one. This chain joins TRBV5-1 and TRBJ2-1; no firm D call. V was trimmed by 0 bases and J by 3 bases, leaving 4 bases between them. Germline lookup yields CDR1 SGHRS and CDR2 YFSETQ. The CDR3 covers 13 residues. CDR3 nucleotides: TGCGCCAGCAGCTTGGCCGTCTACAATGAGCAGTTCTTC. Translation gives CASSLAVYNEQFF.

This sequence joins TRBV15 and TRBJ2-1; D is perhaps TRBD1 (5 bases). V lost 1 base and J lost 0, with 13 bases in between. The length of the CDR3 is 17 residues. Germline CDR1 is LNHNV and CDR2 is YYDKDF (reference sequence). The CDR3 here is CATSRVWGHDSYNEQFF. DNA for the CDR3: TGTGCCACCAGCAGAGTATGGGGCCACGACTCCTACAATGAGCAGTTCTTC.

Worth noting for this clone: One end of the junction does not line up with germline, which may come from a read error. J is TRBJ2-5 and V is TRBV25-1; possibly TRBD2 for D (6 bases). The CDR3 length is 14 residues. Germline CDR1 is MGHDK and CDR2 is SYGVNS. The CDR3 DNA follows: TGTGCCAGCAGTGTTGGGGACTCCTCGGGACCCAGTCACTTC. It specifies CASSVGDSSGPSHF. The full variable domain, rest sourced from reference TRBV25-1 and TRBJ2-5, is EADIYQTPRYLVIGTGKKITLECSQTMGHDKMYWYQQDPGMELHLIHYSYGVNSTEKGDLSSESTVSRIRTEHFPLTLESARPSHTSQYLCASSVGDSSGPSHFGPGTRLLVL.

The genes are TRBV27 and TRBJ2-1, with a weak D call TRBD2 (6 bases). The V end was cut by 4 bases, the J end by 6 bases, with 10 bases between. Germline V CDR1 and CDR2: MNHEY, SMNVEV (reference sequence). This CDR3 contains 13 residues. CDR3 sequence (DNA): TGTGCCAGCAGTTACGGGGACTTCAATGAGCAGTTCTTC. It yields the protein CASSYGDFNEQFF.

The chain couples TRBV5-1 to TRBJ2-7; 8 positions match TRBD2. CDR1 and CDR2 (germline): SGHRS, YFSETQ. The V segment lost 0 bases and the J segment 6 bases; nucleotides outside the gene matches: 5. This CDR3 has 14 amino acids. DNA for the CDR3: TGCGCCAGCAGCTTGGTTCAGGGGACTAGCGAGCAGTACTTC. Translated: CASSLVQGTSEQYF.

CDR3 amino acids: CAISEPGFGAEAFF. The CDR3 coding sequence is TGTGCCATCAGTGAACCGGGATTTGGCGCTGAAGCTTTCTTT. The chain uses TRBV10-3 and TRBJ1-1; unclear D gene. Trimming took off 3 bases at V and 6 bases at J, with 14 bases between the two ends. The CDR3 loop spans 14 amino acids. CDR1 is ENHRY and CDR2 is SYGVKD in the germline V gene.

This clone was detected only a few times. The chain carries TRBV28 and TRBJ2-5; TRBD2 agrees at 7 bases. There are 16 residues in the CDR3. CDR1 and CDR2 from the germline V gene are MDHEN and SYDVKM. J lost 0 bases, V lost 3 bases, and 7 bases had no gene match. The CDR3 region is CASSFFGTKNQETQYF. CDR3 bases: TGTGCCAGCAGTTTTTTCGGGACTAAAAACCAAGAGACCCAGTACTTC.

The J gene is TRBJ2-5, the V gene TRBV12-3 or TRBV12-4; D unresolved. The V and J ends lost 3 bases and 4 bases respectively, with 9 bases between them. CDR3 size: 13 residues. DNA for the CDR3: TGTGCCAGCAGTTTGAGCCGCCGAGAGACCCAGTACTTC. Translated, it gives CASSLSRRETQYF.